The 21 T cell receptor beta chains below were found in one sample sequenced in a study of CD4 T cells in relation to SARS-CoV-2 and coronaviruses. These receptors' antigens are unknown. The unexposed donors gave CD4+ T cells in about 2011-2018, prior to COVID-19. CD4+ T cells were isolated from the cells after 10 days of culture. The table came from immunoSEQ multiplex PCR; TCRdb's copy has only in-frame clones and leaves some out. The repertoire consists of about 15,000 clones, with approximately 80% occurring once and the leading ten covering over 25%. The sample consisted of CD4+ T cells from PBMCs, cultured in vitro. The receptors here all came from a human donor in good health.

V gene TRBV6-6 combines with J gene TRBJ2-3; D gene unclear. The CDR3 extends over 12 amino acids. Per the germline V gene, CDR1 is MNHNY and CDR2 is SVGAGI (reference sequence). V lost 7 bases, J lost 1 base, and 6 bases lay in between. This CDR3 reads CASTPGTDTQYF. The DNA for the CDR3 is TGTGCCAGCACACCGGGCACAGATACGCAGTATTTT.

The genes are TRBV10-3 and TRBJ2-7; 11 nucleotides match TRBD1. There are 14 residues in the CDR3. V trimming: 5 bases; J trimming: 2 bases; junction bases outside the gene matches: 2. Germline lookup yields CDR1 ENHRY and CDR2 SYGVKD. CDR3 nucleotide sequence: TGTGCCATCAGTCCGGGACAGGGGGCCTACGAGCAGTACTTC. This codes for CAISPGQGAYEQYF.

V is TRBV15 and J is TRBJ2-3; D remains ambiguous. Germline V gives CDR1 LNHNV, CDR2 YYDKDF (reference sequence). The CDR3 spans 12 residues. The germline V and J ends were trimmed by 2 bases and 5 bases, with 5 bases remaining between them. The CDR3 region is CATSRPGDTQYF. The CDR3 DNA is TGTGCCACCAGCAGACCTGGAGATACGCAGTATTTT.

This clone was counted once. This chain uses TRBV30 with TRBJ2-7, with 13 bases identical to TRBD2. Germline values: CDR1 GTSNPN, CDR2 SVGIG (reference sequence). The junction had 5 bases not matched to a gene; V was cut back by 3 bases and J by 3 bases. CDR3 size: 15 residues. This CDR3 reads CAWSGTSGIYYEQYF. The CDR3 coding sequence is TGTGCCTGGAGCGGGACTAGCGGGATATACTACGAGCAGTACTTC.

This chain links TRBV7-3 with TRBJ2-3; 13 nucleotides match TRBD2. Germline values: CDR1 SGHTA, CDR2 FQGTGA. V lost 4 bases to trimming and J lost 0 bases; unmatched junction nucleotides: 13. The CDR3 is made up of 20 amino acids. CDR3 in DNA: TGTGCCAGCAGCTCCTCGGCACTAGCGGGAGGGAGACTTAGCACAGATACGCAGTATTTT. This codes for CASSSSALAGGRLSTDTQYF.

This clone was seen only a few times. The V gene is TRBV5-6, the J gene TRBJ1-6; D is perhaps TRBD1 (5 bases). The CDR3 consists of 16 residues. Germline V CDR1 and CDR2: SGHDT, YYEEEE. With 2 bases removed from V and 3 bases from J, the gap between germline ends came to 12 bases. CDR3 coding DNA: TGTGCCAGCAGCTTAACAGGTCAGCGCTATAATTCACCCCTCCACTTT. This sequence encodes CASSLTGQRYNSPLHF.

The table lists this clone with a count of one. This chain links TRBV7-9 with TRBJ2-7, with 8 positions matching TRBD1. The CDR3 spans 14 residues. The J segment lost 2 bases and the V segment lost 5 bases, leaving 5 bases of the junction unmatched. Germline values: CDR1 SEHNR, CDR2 FQNEAQ (reference sequence). CDR3 bases: TGTGCCAGCAGCGCCGGGACAGGAACCTACGAGCAGTACTTC. Protein: CASSAGTGTYEQYF.

This clone was observed a few times. This chain connects TRBV25-1 to TRBJ2-1, with 7 bases aligning to TRBD1. Trimming removed 4 bases from V and 10 bases from J; junction bases left unmatched: 13. The CDR3 is 15 residues long. Germline CDR1 MGHDK, CDR2 SYGVNS. DNA for the CDR3: TGTGCCAGCAGTGGGACGACAGGGAACGGGGCAGAGCAGTTCTTC. Translated: CASSGTTGNGAEQFF.

V usage is TRBV5-1 and J usage is TRBJ1-2; 7 nucleotides align to TRBD1. This CDR3 is 15 amino acids long. Germline assignment: CDR1 SGHRS and CDR2 YFSETQ. Trimming took 6 bases from V and 0 from J; bases not matched to a gene: 8. The CDR3 protein is CASTTGSGANYGYTF. DNA for the CDR3: TGCGCCAGCACGACAGGGTCCGGAGCTAACTATGGCTACACCTTC.

The chain has TRBV28 and TRBJ2-5, with D possibly matching TRBD1 (5 bases). Germline CDR1 is MDHEN and CDR2 is SYDVKM. The CDR3 is made up of 12 amino acids. Trimming pared 6 bases from V and 5 bases from J, leaving 10 bases between. CDR3 loop: CASRAGKETQYF. CDR3 nucleotide sequence: TGTGCCAGCAGGGCAGGGAAGGAGACCCAGTACTTC.

The chain links TRBV19 to TRBJ1-4; 8 bases are a match to TRBD1. There are 14 residues in the CDR3. V gave up 5 bases and J gave up 7 bases; unmatched junction bases: 6. In germline, CDR1 is LNHDA, CDR2 SQIVND (reference sequence). CDR3 bases: TGTGCCAGTAGTGCCGGACAGGGTCTTGAAAAACTGTTTTTT. Translated: CASSAGQGLEKLFF.

This clone was detected only a few times. J is TRBJ2-7 and V is TRBV18; 9 nucleotides agree with TRBD2. CDR3 length: 14 amino acids. J gave up 3 bases and V 0 bases, and 0 bases lay outside the gene matches. Germline CDR1 and CDR2: KGHSH and LQKENI. The CDR3 DNA sequence: TGTGCCAGCTCACCACCTAGCGGGAGCTACGAGCAGTACTTC. Protein product: CASSPPSGSYEQYF.

The chain carries TRBV6-5 and TRBJ1-1; D not resolved. V lost 3 bases to trimming and J lost 1 base, with 9 bases between them. Germline lookup yields CDR1 MNHEY and CDR2 SVGAGI. The CDR3 totals 14 residues. DNA of the CDR3: TGTGCCAGCAGTTATCGGTCCAAGAACACTGAAGCTTTCTTT. It specifies CASSYRSKNTEAFF.

In this sample, this clone turned up a few times. The chain couples TRBV3-1 (or the pseudogene TRBV3-2) to TRBJ1-2; 7 bases fit TRBD1. Per the germline V gene, CDR1 is LGHDT and CDR2 is YNNKEL (reference sequence). The CDR3 totals 14 residues. Trimming cost V 0 bases and J 3 bases; bases outside gene matches: 1. The CDR3 is CASSQEDRDYGYTF. CDR3 DNA sequence: TGTGCCAGCAGCCAAGAAGACAGGGACTATGGCTACACCTTC.

This clone was observed a few times. The chain links TRBV2 to TRBJ2-7; no definite D call. The V end lost 8 bases, the J end lost 0 bases, and 8 bases lay between the germline ends. The CDR3 is made up of 12 amino acids. Germline CDR1 is SNHLY and CDR2 is FYNNEI. As DNA, the CDR3 is TGTGCCAGCTTTACAACCTCCTACGAGCAGTACTTC. Its protein is CASFTTSYEQYF.

The chain links TRBV5-1 to TRBJ1-1; D possibly corresponds to TRBD1 (5 bases). The ends were cut back, 0 bases at V and 1 base at J, with 19 bases in the middle. Germline V gene sequence: CDR1 SGHRS, CDR2 YFSETQ. CDR3 length equals 18 residues. For the CDR3, the DNA is TGCGCCAGCAGCTTGGGCGGGGGAGTCGGCTTTAAGAACACTGAAGCTTTCTTT. It translates to CASSLGGGVGFKNTEAFF. The full variable domain, with the rest looked up from reference TRBV5-1 and TRBJ1-1, is KAGVTQTPRYLIKTRGQQVTLSCSPISGHRSVSWYQQTPGQGLQFLFEYFSETQRNKGNFPGRFSGRQFSNSRSEMNVSTLELGDSALYLCASSLGGGVGFKNTEAFFGQGTRLTVV.

The chain has TRBV9 and TRBJ2-7, with D possibly being TRBD1 or TRBD2 (7 bases each). V lost 4 bases and J lost 4, with 18 bases in between. The CDR3 loop spans 15 amino acids. Looked up from germline, CDR1 is SGDLS and CDR2 is YYNGEE. As DNA, the CDR3 is TGTGCCAGCAGCCCCGGGGGGACAGATCTATACGAGCAGTACTTC. Translated, it gives CASSPGGTDLYEQYF.

This clone appeared once. V and J are TRBV6-6 and TRBJ1-5, with D perhaps matching TRBD1 (6 bases). V was clipped by 8 bases and J by 7 bases, with 15 bases between them. The CDR3 runs to 13 residues. Per germline, CDR1 MNHNY and CDR2 SVGAGI (reference sequence). This CDR3 is CASHQTGAQPQHF. CDR3 in DNA: TGTGCCAGCCACCAGACAGGCGCACAGCCCCAGCATTTT.

The V gene is TRBV7-8, the J gene TRBJ2-1; D remains unclear. The CDR3 contains 14 residues. Looked up from germline, CDR1 is SGHVS and CDR2 is FQNEAQ. V shed 5 bases and J shed 3 bases, with 11 bases lying between them. The CDR3 region is CASSLGGIYNEQFF. For the CDR3, the DNA is TGTGCCAGCAGCCTGGGCGGAATCTACAATGAGCAGTTCTTC.

The chain combines TRBV15 with TRBJ2-7, with D tentatively TRBD2 (6 bases). V lost 9 bases and J 1 base, leaving 10 bases between the germline ends. The CDR3 spans 12 residues. Germline loops: CDR1 LNHNV, CDR2 YYDKDF (reference sequence). In DNA form, the CDR3 reads TGTGCCACGCGGGACTTATCCTACGAGCAGTACTTC. Translating it yields CATRDLSYEQYF.

The rearrangement uses TRBV2 and TRBJ1-5, with D maybe TRBD1 (5 bases). Germline V CDR1 and CDR2: SNHLY, FYNNEI. Trimming took 5 bases from V and 6 from J, leaving 8 bases between them. The length of the CDR3 is 12 residues. CDR3: CASSLGVQPQHF. CDR3 nucleotide sequence: TGTGCCAGCAGTCTGGGGGTTCAGCCCCAGCATTTT.